These 18 T cell receptor beta chains were all obtained from the same sample, sequenced in a study of T-cell reconstitution after alpha-beta-depleted transplantation in children. Preparation of the TCRbeta library involved a method that used unique molecular identifiers. TCRdb passed the PCR reads through MiXCR, listing each CDR3 protein once. The sample has some 550,000 distinct CDR3 sequences; more than 20% are singletons. This specimen consisted of PBMCs, mostly from graft donor cells, obtained 360 days after TCRalphabeta/CD19-depleted stem cell transplant. The receptors stem from a boy under two years old who had a stem cell transplant for acute myeloid leukemia, so the T cells may come from the graft donor.

Many counts were recorded for this clonotype. The CDR3 reads CSARLRTGWRSTDTQYF. In DNA, the CDR3 is TGCAGTGCGCGCCTTCGGACAGGGTGGAGGAGCACAGATACGCAGTATTTT. The chain employs TRBV20-1 and TRBJ2-3; 8 bases agree with TRBD1. This CDR3 spans 17 amino acids. Trimming cost V 6 bases and J 0 bases; bases outside gene matches: 14. CDR1 and CDR2 from the germline V gene are DFQATT and SNEGSKA (reference sequence).

The chain carries TRBV6-1 and TRBJ2-6; 8 bases align to TRBD1. Germline V gene lookup returns CDR1 MNHNS and CDR2 SASEGT. CDR3 length: 17 amino acids. J gave up 2 bases and V 6 bases, and 9 bases lay outside the gene matches. In DNA form, the CDR3 reads TGTGCCAGCAGCCAACAGGGGGGATCAACTGGGGCCAACGTCCTGACTTTC. This gives the protein CASSQQGGSTGANVLTF.

The V gene is TRBV11-2, the J gene TRBJ1-1; D might be TRBD1 (5 bases). CDR3 length: 17 amino acids. Looked up from germline, CDR1 is SGHAT and CDR2 is FQNNGV. The V gene lost 5 bases and the J gene lost 1 base, with 20 bases spanning the gap. This chain's CDR3 is CASSVGAWSAENTEAFF. CDR3 bases: TGTGCCAGCAGCGTAGGGGCTTGGTCGGCAGAGAACACTGAAGCTTTCTTT.

This clonotype was seen a few times. The chain employs TRBV20-1 and TRBJ1-1, with a possible D match to TRBD1 (5 bases). Trimming removed 1 base from V and 3 bases from J, with 12 bases in between. The CDR3 runs to 14 residues. CDR1 and CDR2 (germline): DFQATT, SNEGSKA (reference sequence). Here the CDR3 reads CSARGTRLHTEAFF. CDR3 DNA sequence: TGCAGTGCTAGAGGGACACGGTTGCACACTGAAGCTTTCTTT.

The rearrangement uses TRBV9 and TRBJ2-7; possibly TRBD2 for D (5 bases). The CDR3 has 14 residues. Deletions cut 3 bases from V and 5 bases from J, with 15 bases between. Per the germline V gene, CDR1 is SGDLS and CDR2 is YYNGEE. The CDR3 region has the DNA TGTGCCAGCAGCGCGGGCCCCACGGAGGACGAGCAGTACTTC. This sequence encodes CASSAGPTEDEQYF.

This clonotype was found many times. V usage is TRBV12-3 or TRBV12-4 and J usage is TRBJ1-5; perhaps TRBD1 as D (6 bases). The V gene lost 7 bases and the J gene lost 3 bases, with 19 bases spanning the gap. The CDR3 extends over 16 amino acids. CDR3 protein: CASTTWGRGANQPQHF. In nucleotides, the CDR3 is TGTGCCAGCACCACCTGGGGAAGGGGGGCCAATCAGCCCCAGCATTTT.

This clonotype was counted many times. This rearrangement joins TRBV5-6 to TRBJ2-7, with TRBD2 identical over 9 bases. The CDR3 loop spans 15 amino acids. CDR1 SGHDT and CDR2 YYEEEE come from the germline V gene. Trimming cost V 0 bases and J 1 base; bases outside gene matches: 2. The CDR3 sequence: CASSLDSGGSYEQYV. The CDR3 coding sequence is TGTGCCAGCAGCTTGGATAGCGGGGGTTCCTACGAGCAGTACGTC.

The V call is TRBV6-2 or TRBV6-3, the J call TRBJ2-1; 11 nucleotides match TRBD2. The CDR3 loop spans 19 amino acids. J was trimmed by 1 base and V by 2 bases; bases with no gene match: 10. Germline V gene data show CDR1 as MNHEY and CDR2 as SVGEGT. In nucleotides, the CDR3 is TGTGCCAGCAGTTACGACCCTCTACTAGCGGGGGCATCCTACAATGAGCAGTTCTTC. This codes for CASSYDPLLAGASYNEQFF.

This clonotype was detected many times. The CDR3 sequence: CASSPGTSPPNEQFF. The CDR3 coding sequence is TGTGCCAGCAGCCCCGGGACTAGTCCCCCGAATGAGCAGTTCTTC. This chain connects TRBV5-6 to TRBJ2-1; TRBD2 matches at 8 bases. In germline, CDR1 is SGHDT, CDR2 YYEEEE. CDR3 size: 15 residues. The junction had 10 bases not matched to a gene; V was cut back by 4 bases and J by 7 bases.

This rearrangement joins TRBV7-6 to TRBJ2-1; D possibly corresponds to TRBD1 (5 bases). Between the trimmed V and J ends, which lost 2 bases and 5 bases, there was a span of 10 bases. The germline gives CDR1 SGHVS, CDR2 FNYEAQ. The CDR3 is made up of 14 amino acids. For the CDR3, the DNA is TGTGCCAGCAGCTTAAATCAGGGAAACAATGAGCAGTTCTTC. It specifies CASSLNQGNNEQFF.

This clonotype was recorded a few times. The V and J genes are TRBV7-2 and TRBJ2-2; no reliable D call. The CDR3 is made up of 15 amino acids. V was cut by 4 bases and J by 8 bases, with 17 bases left in between. Per the germline V gene, CDR1 is SGHTA and CDR2 is FQGNSA. Written as DNA, the CDR3 is TGTGCCAGCAGCTCCCGACGTTACCTCGTTGGGGAGCTGTTTTTT. Its translation: CASSSRRYLVGELFF.

In this sample, this clonotype turned up a few times. This chain joins TRBV20-1 and TRBJ1-4; D is perhaps TRBD1 (5 bases). Trimming left V 1 base short and J 6 bases short, with 15 bases between. The CDR3 runs to 15 residues. Germline CDR1 is DFQATT and CDR2 is SNEGSKA (reference sequence). CDR3 nucleotides: TGCAGTGCTAGAGGGGACTGGGTAGGGTATGAAAAACTGTTTTTT. It codes for CSARGDWVGYEKLFF.

The chain has TRBV20-1 and TRBJ2-2; the D call may be TRBD1 or TRBD2 (6 bases each). With 1 base removed from V and 3 bases from J, the gap between germline ends came to 33 bases. This CDR3 has 22 residues. Germline V gene lookup returns CDR1 DFQATT and CDR2 SNEGSKA (reference sequence). CDR3: CSARGRGASSGSGAGYTGELFF. Here the CDR3 DNA reads TGCAGTGCTAGAGGACGGGGCGCTTCGAGCGGGTCAGGGGCCGGTTACACCGGGGAGCTGTTTTTT.

The genes are TRBV11-2 and TRBJ2-7; the match to TRBD2 covers 16 bases. The CDR3 contains 18 residues. CDR1 and CDR2 from the germline V gene are SGHAT and FQNNGV. Trimming cost V 4 bases and J 12 bases; bases outside gene matches: 18. CDR3 in DNA: TGTGCCAGCAGCTCCTCTGGAACCGGGACTAGCGGGGGGGCCGTTTTGTACTTC. This translates into CASSSSGTGTSGGAVLYF.

The rearrangement links TRBV12-3 or TRBV12-4 to TRBJ2-1, with a possible D match to TRBD2 (5 bases). V dropped 0 bases and J dropped 0 bases, with 9 bases sitting between them. The CDR3 totals 16 residues. The CDR3 loop is CASSLAVGSSYNEQFF. In DNA, the CDR3 is TGTGCCAGCAGTTTAGCGGTTGGGAGCTCCTACAATGAGCAGTTCTTC.

This sequence joins TRBV12-3 or TRBV12-4 and TRBJ1-5, with TRBD1 matching over 11 bases. The CDR3 is made up of 15 amino acids. V lost 6 bases, J lost 7 bases, and 8 bases stayed unmatched. CDR3 region: CASSSKGQGGQPQHF. The CDR3 region has the DNA TGTGCCAGCAGCTCAAAGGGACAGGGGGGACAGCCCCAGCATTTT.

The rearrangement uses TRBV15 and TRBJ2-1; D is undetermined. Germline loops: CDR1 LNHNV, CDR2 YYDKDF (reference sequence). V was clipped by 0 bases and J by 0 bases, with 15 bases between them. This CDR3 spans 18 amino acids. CDR3: CATSREPYQESSYNEQFF. CDR3 bases: TGTGCCACCAGCAGAGAACCCTACCAGGAAAGCTCCTACAATGAGCAGTTCTTC.

V usage is TRBV4-2 and J usage is TRBJ2-2; 9 bases map to TRBD1. CDR3 length: 15 residues. Germline-derived CDR1 and CDR2 are LGHNA and YNFKEQ. With 1 base clipped from V and 6 bases from J, the junction kept 3 bases outside the gene matches. CDR3 sequence reads: CASSQGQGDAGELFF. The CDR3 DNA reads as TGTGCCAGCAGCCAAGGACAGGGGGACGCCGGGGAGCTGTTTTTT.